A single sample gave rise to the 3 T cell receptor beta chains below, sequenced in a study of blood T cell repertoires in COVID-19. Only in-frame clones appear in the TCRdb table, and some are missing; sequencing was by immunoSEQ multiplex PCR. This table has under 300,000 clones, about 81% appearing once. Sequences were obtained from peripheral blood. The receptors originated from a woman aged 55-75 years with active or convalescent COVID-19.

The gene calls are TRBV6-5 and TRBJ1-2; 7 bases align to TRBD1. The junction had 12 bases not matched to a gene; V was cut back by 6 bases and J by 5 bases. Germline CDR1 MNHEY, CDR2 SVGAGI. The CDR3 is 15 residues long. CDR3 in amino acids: CASRVWVDREYGYTF. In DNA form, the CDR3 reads TGTGCCAGCAGGGTCTGGGTCGACAGGGAGTATGGCTACACCTTC.

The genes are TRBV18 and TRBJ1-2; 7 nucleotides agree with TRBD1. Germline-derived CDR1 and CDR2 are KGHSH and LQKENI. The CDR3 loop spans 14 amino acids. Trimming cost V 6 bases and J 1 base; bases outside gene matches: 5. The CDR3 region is CASSPGTDNYGYTF. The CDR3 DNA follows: TGTGCCAGCTCGCCCGGGACAGATAACTATGGCTACACCTTC.

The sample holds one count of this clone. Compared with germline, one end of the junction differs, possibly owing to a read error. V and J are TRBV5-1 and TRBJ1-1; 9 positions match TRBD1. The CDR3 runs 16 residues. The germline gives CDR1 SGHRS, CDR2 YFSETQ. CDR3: CASSHDSGTGNAEAFF. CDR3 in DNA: TGCGCCAGCAGCCACGACTCCGGGACAGGGAACGCTGAAGCTTTCTTT.